By share, the clone carrying this TCR beta chain counts as medium-sized. Its antigen is unknown. TCRdb re-called clones via MiXCR from the PCR reads. The sample has about 30,000 clones, under 4.5% seen once. These data are taken from a study of metastatic and nonmetastatic thyroid tumors. Study summary: For malignant and benign thyroid patients, tumor or nodule tissue and blood were the sources whose repertoires were compared. Study-wide results and limits: Versus benign nodules, malignant thyroid tumors reportedly had significantly higher TCR beta diversity, in blood and tumor.

Each patient came to thyroid surgery without any prior treatment (of any kind). Trimming pared 3 bases from V and 8 bases from J, leaving 13 bases between. Germline CDR1 and CDR2: MNHEY and SMNVEV (reference sequence). This CDR3 comprises 13 residues. The V gene is TRBV27, the J gene TRBJ1-2; weak D call: TRBD1 (6 bases). This TCR was sampled from a female donor with papillary thyroid cancer or a benign thyroid nodule (not recorded which). Some clones in this sample may be carry-over from other donors' samples. The sample taken for sequencing was blood. In nucleotides, the CDR3 is TGTGCCAGCAGTTTTATACAGGGAGGAGGCTACACCTTC. This sequence encodes CASSFIQGGGYTF.